These 3 T cell receptor beta chains came from one sample sequenced in a study of blood T cell repertoires in COVID-19. TCRdb keeps only in-frame clones here, not all; method: immunoSEQ multiplex PCR. Here the sample spans 300,000 to 400,000 clones, 80% to 90% being singletons. Specimen: peripheral blood. The origin of the receptors is a man between 50 and 59 years old with active or convalescent COVID-19.

CDR3 protein: CASSAPGQGAMWTGELFF. DNA for the CDR3: TGTGCCAGTAGTGCCCCGGGACAGGGGGCTATGTGGACCGGGGAGCTGTTTTTT. The V gene is TRBV19, the J gene TRBJ2-2; 12 positions agree with TRBD1. Germline V gene data show CDR1 as LNHDA and CDR2 as SQIVND (reference sequence). The CDR3 covers 18 residues. The junction had 12 bases not matched to a gene; V was cut back by 5 bases and J by 5 bases.

This rearrangement joins TRBV18 to TRBJ2-2; tentative D call: TRBD1 (6 bases). The CDR3 loop spans 15 amino acids. Trimming took off 3 bases at V and 3 bases at J, with 11 bases between the two ends. Germline CDR1 reads KGHSH; CDR2 reads LQKENI. CDR3 sequence (DNA): TGTGCCAGCTCACCTTTTGACAGGTACACCGGGGAGCTGTTTTTT. Translated, it gives CASSPFDRYTGELFF.

The gene calls are TRBV4-2 and TRBJ1-6; D perhaps matches TRBD1 (6 bases). The germline V gene has CDR1 LGHNA and CDR2 YNFKEQ. Trimming removed 3 bases at V and 0 bases at J, with 12 bases between. The CDR3 sequence is 17 residues long. CDR3 loop: CASSQTTGSSYNSPLHF. As DNA, the CDR3 is TGTGCCAGCAGCCAGACCACAGGGAGCTCCTATAATTCACCCCTCCACTTT.